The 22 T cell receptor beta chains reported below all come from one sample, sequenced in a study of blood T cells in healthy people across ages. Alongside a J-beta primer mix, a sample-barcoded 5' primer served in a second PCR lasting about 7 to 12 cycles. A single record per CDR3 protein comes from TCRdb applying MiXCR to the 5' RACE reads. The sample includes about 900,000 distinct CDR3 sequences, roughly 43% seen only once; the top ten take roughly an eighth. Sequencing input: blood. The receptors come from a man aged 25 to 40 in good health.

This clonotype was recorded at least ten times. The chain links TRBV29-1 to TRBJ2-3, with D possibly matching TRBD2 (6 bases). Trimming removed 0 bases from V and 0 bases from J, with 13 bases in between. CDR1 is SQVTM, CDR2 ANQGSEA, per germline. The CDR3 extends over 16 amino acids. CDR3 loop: CSVEDRFSGSTDTQYF. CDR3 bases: TGCAGCGTTGAAGACCGGTTTAGCGGTAGCACAGATACGCAGTATTTT.

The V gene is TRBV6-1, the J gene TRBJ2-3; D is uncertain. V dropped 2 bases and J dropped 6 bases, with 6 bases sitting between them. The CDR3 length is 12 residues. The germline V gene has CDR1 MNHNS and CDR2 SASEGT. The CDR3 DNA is TGTGCCAGCAGTGAACGGTGGGATACGCAGTATTTT. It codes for CASSERWDTQYF.

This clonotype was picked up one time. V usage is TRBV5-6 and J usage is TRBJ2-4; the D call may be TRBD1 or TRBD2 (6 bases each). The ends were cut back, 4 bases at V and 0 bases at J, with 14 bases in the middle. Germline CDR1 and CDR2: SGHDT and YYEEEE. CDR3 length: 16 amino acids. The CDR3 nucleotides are TGTGCCAGCAGCGGCGGGACATCCCTAGCCAAAAACATTCAGTACTTC. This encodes CASSGGTSLAKNIQYF. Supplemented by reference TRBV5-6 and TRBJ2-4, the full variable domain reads DAGVTQSPTHLIKTRGQQVTLRCSPKSGHDTVSWYQQALGQGPQFIFQYYEEEERQRGNFPDRFSGHQFPNYSSELNVNALLLGDSALYLCASSGGTSLAKNIQYFGAGTRLSVL.

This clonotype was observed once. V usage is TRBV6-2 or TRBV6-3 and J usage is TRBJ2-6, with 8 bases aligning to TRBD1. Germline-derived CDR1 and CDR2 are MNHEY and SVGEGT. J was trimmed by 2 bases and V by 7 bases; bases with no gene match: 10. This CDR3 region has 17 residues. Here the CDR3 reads CASKSDRGNAGANVLTF. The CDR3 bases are TGTGCCAGCAAGAGTGACAGGGGAAATGCTGGGGCCAACGTCCTGACTTTC.

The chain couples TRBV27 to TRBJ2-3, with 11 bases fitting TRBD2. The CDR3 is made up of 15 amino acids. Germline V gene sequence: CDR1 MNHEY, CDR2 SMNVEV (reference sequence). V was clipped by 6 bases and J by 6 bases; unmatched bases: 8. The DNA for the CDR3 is TGTGCCAGCAGGGGGACTAGCGGTAAACCGGATACGCAGTATTTT. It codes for CASRGTSGKPDTQYF.

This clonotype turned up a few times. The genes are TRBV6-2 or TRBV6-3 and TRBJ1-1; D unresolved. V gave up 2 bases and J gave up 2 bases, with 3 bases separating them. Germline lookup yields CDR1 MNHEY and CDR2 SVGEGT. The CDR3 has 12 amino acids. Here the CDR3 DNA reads TGTGCCAGCAGTTACGCAAACACTGAAGCTTTCTTT. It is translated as CASSYANTEAFF.

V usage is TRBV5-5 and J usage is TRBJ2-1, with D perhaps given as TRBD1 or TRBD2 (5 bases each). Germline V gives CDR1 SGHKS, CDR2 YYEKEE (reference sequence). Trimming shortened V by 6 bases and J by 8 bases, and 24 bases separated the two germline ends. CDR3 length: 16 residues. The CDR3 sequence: CASTWGMNAVKDEQFF. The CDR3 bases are TGTGCCAGCACCTGGGGGATGAATGCAGTTAAGGATGAGCAGTTCTTC.

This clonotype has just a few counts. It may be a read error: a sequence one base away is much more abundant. The CDR3: CSASQGMGYNEQYF. CDR3 DNA: TGCAGTGCTTCCCAGGGAATGGGTTACAATGAGCAGTACTTC. The chain carries TRBV20-1 and TRBJ2-7, with D perhaps matching TRBD1 (5 bases). The CDR3 covers 14 residues. V lost 5 bases to trimming and J lost 7 bases, with 21 bases between them. CDR1 and CDR2 (germline): DFQATT, SNEGSKA (reference sequence).

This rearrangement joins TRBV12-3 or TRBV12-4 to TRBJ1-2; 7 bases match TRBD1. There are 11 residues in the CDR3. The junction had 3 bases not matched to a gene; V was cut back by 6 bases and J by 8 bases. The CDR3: CASSNRGGYTF. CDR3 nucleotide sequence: TGTGCCAGCAGCAACAGGGGCGGCTACACCTTC.

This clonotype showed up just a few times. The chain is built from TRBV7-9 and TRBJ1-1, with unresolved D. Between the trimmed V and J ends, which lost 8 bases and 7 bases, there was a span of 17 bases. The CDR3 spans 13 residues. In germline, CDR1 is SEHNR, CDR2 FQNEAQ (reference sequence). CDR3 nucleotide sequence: TGTGCCAGCGATCACGGGGAGCGTGGTGAAGCTTTCTTT. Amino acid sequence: CASDHGERGEAFF.

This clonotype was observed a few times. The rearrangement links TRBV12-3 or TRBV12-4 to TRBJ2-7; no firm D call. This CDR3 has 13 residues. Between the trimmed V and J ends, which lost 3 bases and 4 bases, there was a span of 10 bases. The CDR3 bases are TGTGCCAGCAGTTTTGGCCAGCTTTACGAGCAGTACTTC. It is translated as CASSFGQLYEQYF.

This chain's CDR3 is CASSPSHRGLIWYGYTF. Here the CDR3 DNA reads TGTGCCAGCAGCCCCTCCCACAGGGGGCTGATCTGGTATGGCTACACCTTC. The V call is TRBV3-1, the J call TRBJ1-2; 9 bases fit TRBD1. V shed 4 bases and J 5 bases; nucleotides not matched to a gene: 14. This CDR3 has 17 residues. Germline values: CDR1 LGHDT, CDR2 YNNKEL (reference sequence).

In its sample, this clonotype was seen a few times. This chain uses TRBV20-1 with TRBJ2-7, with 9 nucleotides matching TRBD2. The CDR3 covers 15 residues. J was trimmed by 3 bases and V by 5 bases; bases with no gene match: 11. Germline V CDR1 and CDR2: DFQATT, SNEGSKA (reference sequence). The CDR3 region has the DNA TGCAGTGCTTCACAAGCGGGGGGCCCGAACTACGAGCAGTACTTC. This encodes CSASQAGGPNYEQYF.

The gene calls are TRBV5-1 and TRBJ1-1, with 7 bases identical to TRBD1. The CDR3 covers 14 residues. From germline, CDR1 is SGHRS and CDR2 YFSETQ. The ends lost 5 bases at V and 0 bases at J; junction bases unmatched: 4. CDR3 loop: CASRRDSLNTEAFF. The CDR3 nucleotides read TGCGCCAGCAGGAGGGACAGCCTGAACACTGAAGCTTTCTTT.

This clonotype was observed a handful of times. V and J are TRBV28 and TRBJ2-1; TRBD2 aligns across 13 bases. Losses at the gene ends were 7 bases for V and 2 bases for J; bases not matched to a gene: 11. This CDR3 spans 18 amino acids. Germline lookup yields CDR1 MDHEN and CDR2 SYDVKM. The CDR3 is CASTAAGTSGATYNEQFF. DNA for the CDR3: TGTGCCAGCACCGCCGCCGGGACTAGCGGGGCAACCTACAATGAGCAGTTCTTC. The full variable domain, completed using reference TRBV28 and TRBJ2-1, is DVKVTQSSRYLVKRTGEKVFLECVQDMDHENMFWYRQDPGLGLRLIYFSYDVKMKEKGDIPEGYSVSREKKERFSLILESASTNQTSMYLCASTAAGTSGATYNEQFFGPGTRLTVL.

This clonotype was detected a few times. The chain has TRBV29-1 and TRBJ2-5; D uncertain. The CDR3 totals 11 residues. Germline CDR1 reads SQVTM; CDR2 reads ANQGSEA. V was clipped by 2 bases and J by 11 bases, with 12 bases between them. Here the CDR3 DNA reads TGCAGCGTTGAATTCTACAATGAGCAGTACTTC. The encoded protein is CSVEFYNEQYF.

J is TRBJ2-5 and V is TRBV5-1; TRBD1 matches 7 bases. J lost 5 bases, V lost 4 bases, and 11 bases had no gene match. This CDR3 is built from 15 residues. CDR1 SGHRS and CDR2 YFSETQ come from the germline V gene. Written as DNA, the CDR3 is TGCGCCAGCAGCATAGACAGGGTAGTTAGGGAGACCCAGTACTTC. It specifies CASSIDRVVRETQYF.

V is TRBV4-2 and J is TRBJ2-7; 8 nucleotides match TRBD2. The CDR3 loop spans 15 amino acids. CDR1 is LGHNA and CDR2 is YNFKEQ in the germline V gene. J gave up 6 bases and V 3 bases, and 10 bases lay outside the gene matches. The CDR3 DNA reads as TGTGCCAGCAGCCAGCCCGGCCTAGCGGGTGGCGAGCAGTACTTC. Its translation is CASSQPGLAGGEQYF.

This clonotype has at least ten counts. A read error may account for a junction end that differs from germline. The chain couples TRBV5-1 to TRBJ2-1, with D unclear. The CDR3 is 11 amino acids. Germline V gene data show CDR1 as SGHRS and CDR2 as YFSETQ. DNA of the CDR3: TGTGCCAGCAGTGAATACAATGAGCAGTTCTTC. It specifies CASSEYNEQFF.

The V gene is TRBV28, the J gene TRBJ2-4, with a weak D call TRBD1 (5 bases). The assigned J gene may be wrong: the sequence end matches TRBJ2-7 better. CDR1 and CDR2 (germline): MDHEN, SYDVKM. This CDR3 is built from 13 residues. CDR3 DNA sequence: TGTGCCAGCAGTGTGGACACCCCCTACGAGCAGTACTTC. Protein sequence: CASSVDTPYEQYF.

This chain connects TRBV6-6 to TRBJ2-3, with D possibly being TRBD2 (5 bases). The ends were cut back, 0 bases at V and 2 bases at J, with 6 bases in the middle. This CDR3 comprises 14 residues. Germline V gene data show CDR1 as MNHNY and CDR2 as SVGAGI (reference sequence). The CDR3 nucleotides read TGTGCCAGCAGTTACTCGGACTTCACAGATACGCAGTATTTT. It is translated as CASSYSDFTDTQYF.

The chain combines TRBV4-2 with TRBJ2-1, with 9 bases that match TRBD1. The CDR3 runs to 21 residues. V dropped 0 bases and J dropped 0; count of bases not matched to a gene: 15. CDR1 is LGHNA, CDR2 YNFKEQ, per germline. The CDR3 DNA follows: TGTGCCAGCAGCCAAGAAGACGGGACAGGGTCTTTCTTCAGCTCCTACAATGAGCAGTTCTTC. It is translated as CASSQEDGTGSFFSSYNEQFF.